The rows below give T cell receptor beta chains drawn from one sample of a study of T cell responses to AZD1222 COVID-19 vaccine. Generated by immunoSEQ multiplex PCR, the TCRdb table keeps only in-frame clones and is missing some. The sample has 95,000 to 150,000 clones; around 91% are singletons. Sequenced here: peripheral blood, sampled on day 0 of AZD1222 vaccination. The origin of the receptors is an adult in good health. The CDR3 runs from the conserved cysteine through the conserved F or W.

J gene: TRBJ2-3
V gene: TRBV6-2/TRBV6-3
CDR3 protein: CASSYGIAGGTDTQYF

J gene: TRBJ2-5
V gene: TRBV2
CDR3 protein: CASSEFRQETQYF

J gene: TRBJ1-2
V gene: TRBV6-5
CDR3 protein: CASTPVGQSYGYTF

J gene: TRBJ1-4
V gene: TRBV3-1/TRBV3-2
CDR3 protein: CASSDEGEREQEKLFF

J gene: TRBJ1-1
V gene: TRBV5-1
CDR3 protein: CASSLAGGSEAFF

J gene: TRBJ1-6
V gene: TRBV4-1
CDR3 protein: CASSQDSTMGRVTSPLHF

J gene: TRBJ1-5
V gene: TRBV6-5
CDR3 protein: CASTETGYQPQHF

J gene: TRBJ2-5
V gene: TRBV9
CDR3 protein: CASSLGQASGSETQYF

J gene: TRBJ1-6
V gene: TRBV4-3
CDR3 protein: CASSQEGQVNSPLHF

J gene: TRBJ2-4
V gene: TRBV4-3
CDR3 protein: CASSQEEGAGKNIQYF

J gene: TRBJ1-2
V gene: TRBV5-1
CDR3 protein: CASSVGQSNYGYTF

J gene: TRBJ2-1
V gene: TRBV28
CDR3 protein: CASSSSGWEQFF

J gene: TRBJ2-7
V gene: TRBV5-4
CDR3 protein: CASSLVTSGSYEQYF

J gene: TRBJ1-6
V gene: TRBV7-3
CDR3 protein: CASSWGGTDNSPLHF

J gene: TRBJ1-5
V gene: TRBV6-6
CDR3 protein: CASSYISGGGQPQHF

J gene: TRBJ2-2
V gene: TRBV6-2/TRBV6-3
CDR3 protein: CASSRTAKGLFF

J gene: TRBJ1-1
V gene: TRBV27
CDR3 protein: CASSYSGVGGSYEAFF

J gene: TRBJ1-3
V gene: TRBV5-1
CDR3 protein: CASSSRDRGVDTIYF

J gene: TRBJ2-1
V gene: TRBV7-9
CDR3 protein: CASSLAVGLADNNEQFF

J gene: TRBJ2-2
V gene: TRBV5-4
CDR3 protein: CASSLGRSRETGELFF

J gene: TRBJ1-4
V gene: TRBV18
CDR3 protein: CASSPLTGTDEKLFF

J gene: TRBJ1-5
V gene: TRBV7-6
CDR3 protein: CASSLGPSNQPQHF

J gene: TRBJ1-1
V gene: TRBV4-1
CDR3 protein: CASSGGQSAFF

J gene: TRBJ2-1
V gene: TRBV7-3
CDR3 protein: CASRLGGQGNEQFF

J gene: TRBJ2-6
V gene: TRBV12-5
CDR3 protein: CASGLDPPGANVLTF

J gene: TRBJ1-1
V gene: TRBV19
CDR3 protein: CASSIGKGASNTEAFF

J gene: TRBJ2-7
V gene: TRBV7-2
CDR3 protein: CASSLEGAFSYEQYF

J gene: TRBJ1-1
V gene: TRBV6-5
CDR3 protein: CASSRQGQNTEAFF